By proportion, the clone carrying this T cell receptor beta chain is medium-sized. This may arise from a read error, as a much more abundant clone is one base away. From live CD3+CD8+TCRalphabeta+ cells, four PD-1 and/or TIGIT subsets were sorted. TCR libraries were prepared from around 14 ng of total RNA with the QIAseq Immune Repertoire TCR panel. TCRdb reprocessed the reads via MiXCR and lists one record per CDR3 protein. The data show 350 to 550 distinct CDR3 sequences, roughly 6.7% seen once. These data originate in a study of circulating CD8 cells and anti-PD-1 response in melanoma. Study at large: About 50% of the 13 melanoma patients received first-line anti-PD-1 therapy.

This clonotype originated in a human donor with melanoma. Sequenced here: CD8+ T cells from PBMCs, sampled at baseline or after one month of anti-PD-1 therapy (not recorded which).

CDR3 region: CSVDGTVTSLMNTEALF. DNA for the CDR3: TGCAGCGTGGACGGGACAGTAACTTCTCTTATGAACACTGAAGCTCTCTTT. V gene TRBV29-1 combines with J gene TRBJ1-1; 7 bases map to TRBD1. The germline gives CDR1 SQVTM, CDR2 ANQGSEA. The CDR3 runs 17 residues.